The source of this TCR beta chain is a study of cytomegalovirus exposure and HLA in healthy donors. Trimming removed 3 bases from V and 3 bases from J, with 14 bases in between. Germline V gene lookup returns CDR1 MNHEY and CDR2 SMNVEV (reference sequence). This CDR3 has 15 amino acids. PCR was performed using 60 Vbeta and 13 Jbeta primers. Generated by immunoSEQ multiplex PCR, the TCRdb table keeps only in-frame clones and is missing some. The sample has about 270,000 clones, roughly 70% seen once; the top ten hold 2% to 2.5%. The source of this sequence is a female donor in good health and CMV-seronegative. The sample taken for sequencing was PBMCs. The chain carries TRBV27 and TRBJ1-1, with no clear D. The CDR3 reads CASSLPAGVDTEAFF. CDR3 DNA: TGTGCCAGCAGTTTGCCGGCCGGGGTCGACACTGAAGCTTTCTTT.